The clone carrying this TCR beta chain was observed a few times. Antigen unknown. This sample stems from a study of CD8 T cells in ankylosing spondylitis. General study results and limits: Characteristic, it appeared, of ankylosing spondylitis blood was a TCR beta motif of about eight highly homologous variants.

The V and J ends lost 3 bases and 5 bases, in that order; junction bases with no gene match: 12. The CDR3 contains 17 residues. Germline V gene data show CDR1 as SGHRS and CDR2 as YFSETQ. Preparation of TCR beta libraries was done by quantitative 5'-RACE with molecular barcodes. TCRdb ran MiXCR on the 5' RACE reads and lists one entry per CDR3 protein. The data contain about 240,000 distinct CDR3 sequences, approximately 11% of them singletons. The V gene is TRBV5-1, the J gene TRBJ2-5, with TRBD2 identical over 11 bases. The sequence was collected from a male donor with ankylosing spondylitis or in good health (not recorded which). The sample consisted of blood, either unsorted or a sorted T cell fraction (not recorded which). The CDR3 DNA reads TGCGCCAGCAGCTCGGATCTAGCGGGAGGAGGTTTGGAGACCCAGTACTTC. Translating it yields CASSSDLAGGGLETQYF. Based on the CDR3 plus reference TRBV5-1 and TRBJ2-5, the full variable domain is KAGVTQTPRYLIKTRGQQVTLSCSPISGHRSVSWYQQTPGQGLQFLFEYFSETQRNKGNFPGRFSGRQFSNSRSEMNVSTLELGDSALYLCASSSDLAGGGLETQYFGPGTRLLVL.